These 9 T cell receptor beta chains originate from one sample sequenced in a study of T-cell memory formation after mild COVID-19. Each CDR3 protein is one row after TCRdb ran MiXCR on the 5' RACE reads. The sample lists about 560,000 distinct CDR3 sequences, less than 25% occurring once. Sequencing was performed on PBMCs or a T cell subset sorted from them (not recorded which). The source of these receptors is an adult woman who had mild COVID-19 (a few samples of this study predate the infection). Cell type and time point are not known.

The chain combines TRBV30 with TRBJ2-1, with 8 bases identical to TRBD1. Germline V gives CDR1 GTSNPN, CDR2 SVGIG (reference sequence). CDR3 size: 13 residues. V trimming: 2 bases; J trimming: 8 bases; junction bases outside the gene matches: 5. CDR3 region: CAWSIRGPDEQFF. In DNA form, the CDR3 reads TGTGCCTGGAGTATCAGGGGGCCAGATGAGCAGTTCTTC.

This chain links TRBV6-6 with TRBJ1-1; D is unresolved. Per the germline V gene, CDR1 is MNHNY and CDR2 is SVGAGI (reference sequence). CDR3 length: 10 residues. V was cut by 6 bases and J by 3 bases, with 2 bases left in between. CDR3 loop: CASRDTEAFF. The CDR3 coding sequence is TGTGCCAGCAGGGACACTGAAGCTTTCTTT.

This chain connects TRBV6-5 to TRBJ2-3, with 11 positions matching TRBD2. The CDR3 has 15 residues. Losses at the gene ends were 3 bases for V and 4 bases for J; bases not matched to a gene: 3. Germline loops: CDR1 MNHEY, CDR2 SVGAGI. Written as DNA, the CDR3 is TGTGCCAGCAGTTATACTAGCGGGAGCCCAGATACGCAGTATTTT. Its protein product is CASSYTSGSPDTQYF.

This clonotype came up a few times. J is TRBJ2-2 and V is TRBV24-1; D gene uncertain. The germline V and J ends were trimmed by 7 bases and 0 bases, with 5 bases remaining between them. This CDR3 comprises 13 residues. Germline lookup yields CDR1 KGHDR and CDR2 SFDVKD. CDR3 sequence (DNA): TGTGCCACCAGCGAGACGAACACCGGGGAGCTGTTTTTT. Translated, it gives CATSETNTGELFF.

This clonotype was seen only a few times. The CDR3 DNA is TGTGCCAGCAGCCCCGGGACAGTCTCTAACTATGGCTACACCTTC. Amino acid sequence: CASSPGTVSNYGYTF. The chain carries TRBV7-9 and TRBJ1-2, with 7 bases matching TRBD1. Germline V gene sequence: CDR1 SEHNR, CDR2 FQNEAQ (reference sequence). Losses at the gene ends were 5 bases for V and 0 bases for J; bases not matched to a gene: 6. This CDR3 comprises 15 residues.

This chain uses TRBV14 with TRBJ1-2; 9 nucleotides align to TRBD1. Germline trimming cut 0 bases from V and 8 bases from J; bases unmatched to any gene: 4. CDR3 length equals 14 residues. Germline loops: CDR1 SGHDN, CDR2 FVKESK. In DNA form, the CDR3 reads TGTGCCAGCAGCCAAGAGATGGACAGGGGAGGCTACACCTTC. It is translated as CASSQEMDRGGYTF.

The chain employs TRBV12-3 or TRBV12-4 and TRBJ1-2; the D is unclear. The CDR3 loop spans 12 amino acids. V lost 4 bases to trimming and J lost 7 bases, with 10 bases between them. The CDR3, as DNA: TGTGCCAGCAGTTACCACCAAAGTGGCTACACCTTC. This translates into CASSYHQSGYTF.

This rearrangement joins TRBV5-1 to TRBJ1-6; D perhaps matches TRBD1 (6 bases). V was cut by 4 bases and J by 5 bases, with 10 bases left in between. CDR1 is SGHRS, CDR2 YFSETQ, per germline. The CDR3 sequence is 14 residues long. The CDR3 coding sequence is TGCGCCAGCAGCCCGGACAGTAATAATTCACCCCTCCACTTT. Translation gives CASSPDSNNSPLHF.

The rearrangement uses TRBV28 and TRBJ1-2; D gene unclear. Germline V gene sequence: CDR1 MDHEN, CDR2 SYDVKM. V was pared by 7 bases and J by 8 bases, with 11 bases between. This CDR3 comprises 11 residues. The CDR3 bases are TGTGCCAGCACCCGGGAGCGGGGCTACACCTTC. Translating gives CASTRERGYTF.